A single TCR beta chain is shown here with its context. Its antigen is currently unknown. This entry comes from a study of T cell responses to AZD1222 COVID-19 vaccine. Study conclusions and caveats: White British ancestry dominated among donors, who included more females, and clonal diversity was possibly underestimated. Receipt of two AZD1222 doses was followed by a rise in Spike-specific TCR breadth and depth. Baseline seropositivity characterized only a handful of AZD1222 recipients. Only after the peak T cell response were repertoires sampled.

Clones were sequenced by immunoSEQ multiplex PCR, and TCRdb holds only the in-frame ones, with some missing. The data contain roughly 120,000 clones, approximately 90% of them singletons. The receptor was isolated from an adult who received the AZD1222 COVID-19 vaccine. The sample here was peripheral blood, taken 28 days after the second AZD1222 dose.

CDR3 in amino acids: CASSLSGPEGTEAFF. Written as DNA, the CDR3 is TGCGCCAGCAGCCTGAGTGGACCCGAAGGCACTGAAGCTTTCTTT. The V and J genes are TRBV5-1 and TRBJ1-1; D call uncertain. The CDR3 totals 15 residues. V lost 4 bases and J 4 bases, leaving 17 bases between the germline ends. Germline CDR1 SGHRS, CDR2 YFSETQ.